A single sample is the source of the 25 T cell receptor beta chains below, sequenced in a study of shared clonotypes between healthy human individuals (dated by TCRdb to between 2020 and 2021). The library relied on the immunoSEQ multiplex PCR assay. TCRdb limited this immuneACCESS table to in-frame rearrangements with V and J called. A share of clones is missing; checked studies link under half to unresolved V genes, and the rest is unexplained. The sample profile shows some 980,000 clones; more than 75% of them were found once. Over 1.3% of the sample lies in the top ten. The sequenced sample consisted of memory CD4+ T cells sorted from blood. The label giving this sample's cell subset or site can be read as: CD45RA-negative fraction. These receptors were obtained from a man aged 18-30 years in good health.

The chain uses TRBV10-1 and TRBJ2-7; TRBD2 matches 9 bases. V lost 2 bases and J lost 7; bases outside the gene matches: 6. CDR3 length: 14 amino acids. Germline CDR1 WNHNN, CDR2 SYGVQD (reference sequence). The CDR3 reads CASSEAGGPPEQYF. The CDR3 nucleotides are TGCGCCAGCAGTGAGGCGGGAGGGCCTCCTGAGCAGTACTTC.

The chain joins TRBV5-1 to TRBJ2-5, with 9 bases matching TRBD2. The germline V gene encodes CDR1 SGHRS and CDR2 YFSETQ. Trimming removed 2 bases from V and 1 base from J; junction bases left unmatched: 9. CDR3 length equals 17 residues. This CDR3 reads CASSFGYLAGSQETQYF. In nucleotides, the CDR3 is TGCGCCAGCAGCTTTGGATACCTAGCGGGGTCCCAAGAGACCCAGTACTTC.

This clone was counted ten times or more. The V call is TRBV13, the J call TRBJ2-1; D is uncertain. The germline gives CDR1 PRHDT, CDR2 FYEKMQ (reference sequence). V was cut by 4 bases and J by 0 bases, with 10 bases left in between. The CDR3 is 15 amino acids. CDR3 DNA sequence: TGTGCCAGCAGCTCAAGGGTTAGCTCCTACAATGAGCAGTTCTTC. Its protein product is CASSSRVSSYNEQFF.

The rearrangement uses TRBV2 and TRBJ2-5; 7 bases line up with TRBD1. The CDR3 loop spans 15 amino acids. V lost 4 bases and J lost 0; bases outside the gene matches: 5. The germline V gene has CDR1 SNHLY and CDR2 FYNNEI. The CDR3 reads CASSVTGAYQETQYF. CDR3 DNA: TGTGCCAGCAGTGTTACAGGGGCTTACCAAGAGACCCAGTACTTC. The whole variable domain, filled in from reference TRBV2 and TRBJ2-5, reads EPEVTQTPSHQVTQMGQEVILRCVPISNHLYFYWYRQILGQKVEFLVSFYNNEISEKSEIFDDQFSVERPDGSNFTLKIRSTKLEDSAMYFCASSVTGAYQETQYFGPGTRLLVL.

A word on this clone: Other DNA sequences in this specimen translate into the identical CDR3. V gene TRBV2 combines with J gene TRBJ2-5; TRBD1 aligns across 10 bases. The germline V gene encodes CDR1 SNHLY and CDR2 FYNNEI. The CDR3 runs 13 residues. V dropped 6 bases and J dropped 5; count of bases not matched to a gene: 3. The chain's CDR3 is CASSGQGVETQYF. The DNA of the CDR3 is TGTGCCAGCAGCGGACAGGGGGTCGAGACCCAGTACTTC.

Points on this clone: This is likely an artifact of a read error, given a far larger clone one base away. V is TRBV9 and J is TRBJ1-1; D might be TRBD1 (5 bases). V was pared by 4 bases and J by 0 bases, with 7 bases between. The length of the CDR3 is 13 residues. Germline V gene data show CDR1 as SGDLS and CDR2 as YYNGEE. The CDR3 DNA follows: TGTGCCAGCAGCAAGACAGTGAACACTGAAGCTTTCTTT. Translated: CASSKTVNTEAFF. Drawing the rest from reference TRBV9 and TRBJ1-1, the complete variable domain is DSGVTQTPKHLITATGQRVTLRCSPRSGDLSVYWYQQSLDQGLQFLIQYYNGEERAKGNILERFSAQQFPDLHSELNLSSLELGDSALYFCASSKTVNTEAFFGQGTRLTVV.

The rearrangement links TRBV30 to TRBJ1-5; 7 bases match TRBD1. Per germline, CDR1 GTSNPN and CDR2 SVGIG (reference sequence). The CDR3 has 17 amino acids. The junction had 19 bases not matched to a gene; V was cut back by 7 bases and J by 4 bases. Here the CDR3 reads CAYSPKQGPVGNQPQHF. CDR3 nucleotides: TGTGCCTACTCCCCGAAACAGGGGCCGGTGGGAAATCAGCCCCAGCATTTT.

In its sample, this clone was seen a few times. The CDR3 DNA reads as TGTGCCAGCAGGGGACAGGGGGGAAGGCCCCAGCATTTT. It yields the protein CASRGQGGRPQHF. V is TRBV6-5 and J is TRBJ1-5, with TRBD1 matching 11 bases. The CDR3 contains 13 residues. Germline V CDR1 and CDR2: MNHEY, SVGAGI. The trim removed 6 bases at V and 9 bases at J, leaving 4 bases unmatched.

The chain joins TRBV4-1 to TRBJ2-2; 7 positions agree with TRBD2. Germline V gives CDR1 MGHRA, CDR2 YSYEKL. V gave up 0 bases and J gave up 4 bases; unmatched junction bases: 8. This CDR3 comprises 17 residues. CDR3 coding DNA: TGCGCCAGCAGCCAAGACCCGGCGGGGGTCCTCACCGGGGAGCTGTTTTTT. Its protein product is CASSQDPAGVLTGELFF.

CDR3 protein: CAWSRGLAASTDTQYF. The CDR3 nucleotides are TGTGCCTGGAGTAGGGGACTAGCGGCTAGCACAGATACGCAGTATTTT. The chain is built from TRBV30 and TRBJ2-3, with 11 bases fitting TRBD2. With V trimmed by 2 bases and J by 0 bases, 4 bases remained unmatched. CDR1 and CDR2 from the germline V gene are GTSNPN and SVGIG (reference sequence). The CDR3 extends over 16 amino acids.

CDR3 DNA sequence: TGTGCCAGCAGCCAAGATCGACAGGGGGCCTCGACCGGGGAGCTGTTTTTT. This sequence encodes CASSQDRQGASTGELFF. The chain combines TRBV4-2 with TRBJ2-2; 10 nucleotides line up with TRBD1. The CDR3 has 17 amino acids. Germline trimming cut 0 bases from V and 5 bases from J; bases unmatched to any gene: 6. Germline CDR1 reads LGHNA; CDR2 reads YNFKEQ.

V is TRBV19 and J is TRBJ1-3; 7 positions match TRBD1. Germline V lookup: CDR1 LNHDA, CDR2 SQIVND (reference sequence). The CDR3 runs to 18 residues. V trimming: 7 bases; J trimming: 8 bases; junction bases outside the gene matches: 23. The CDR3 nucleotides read TGTGCCAGTAAACCAGGAGGGGGCAGACAAAACGTTCGACACACCATATATTTT. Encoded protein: CASKPGGGRQNVRHTIYF.

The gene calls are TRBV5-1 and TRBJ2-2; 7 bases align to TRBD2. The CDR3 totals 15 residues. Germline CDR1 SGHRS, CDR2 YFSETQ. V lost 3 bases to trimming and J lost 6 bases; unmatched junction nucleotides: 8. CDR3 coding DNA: TGCGCCAGCAGCTCCACTAGCGATCCGGCCGGGGAGCTGTTTTTT. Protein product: CASSSTSDPAGELFF.

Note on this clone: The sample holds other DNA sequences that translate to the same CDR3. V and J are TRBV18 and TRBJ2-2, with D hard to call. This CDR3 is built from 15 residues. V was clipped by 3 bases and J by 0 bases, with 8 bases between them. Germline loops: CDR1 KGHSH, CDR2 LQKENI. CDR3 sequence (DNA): TGTGCCAGCTCACCGGCCAGCGCGAACACCGGGGAGCTGTTTTTT. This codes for CASSPASANTGELFF.

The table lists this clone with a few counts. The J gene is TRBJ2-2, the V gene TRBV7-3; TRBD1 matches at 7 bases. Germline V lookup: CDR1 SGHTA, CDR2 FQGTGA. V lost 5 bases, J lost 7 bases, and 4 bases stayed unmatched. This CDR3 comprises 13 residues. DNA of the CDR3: TGTGCCAGCAGCCGTGACAGGGTCGGGGAGCTGTTTTTT. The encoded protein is CASSRDRVGELFF.

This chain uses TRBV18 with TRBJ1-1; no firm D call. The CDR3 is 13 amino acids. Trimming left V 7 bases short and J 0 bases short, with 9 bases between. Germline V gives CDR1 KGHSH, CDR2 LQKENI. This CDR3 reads CASLQIVNTEAFF. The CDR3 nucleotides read TGTGCCAGCTTACAGATTGTGAACACTGAAGCTTTCTTT.

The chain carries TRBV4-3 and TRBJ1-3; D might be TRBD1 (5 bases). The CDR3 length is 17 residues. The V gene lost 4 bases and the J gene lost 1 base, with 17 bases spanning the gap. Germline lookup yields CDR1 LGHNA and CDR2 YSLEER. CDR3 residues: CASSPSRGVRSGNTIYF. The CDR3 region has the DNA TGCGCCAGCAGCCCCTCTCGGGGGGTAAGGTCTGGAAACACCATATATTTT.

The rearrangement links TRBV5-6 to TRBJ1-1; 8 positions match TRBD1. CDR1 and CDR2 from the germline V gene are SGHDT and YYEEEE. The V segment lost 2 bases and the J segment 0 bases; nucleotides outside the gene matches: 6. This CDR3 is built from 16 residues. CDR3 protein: CASSFGTGKVNTEAFF. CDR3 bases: TGTGCCAGCAGCTTTGGGACAGGTAAGGTGAACACTGAAGCTTTCTTT.

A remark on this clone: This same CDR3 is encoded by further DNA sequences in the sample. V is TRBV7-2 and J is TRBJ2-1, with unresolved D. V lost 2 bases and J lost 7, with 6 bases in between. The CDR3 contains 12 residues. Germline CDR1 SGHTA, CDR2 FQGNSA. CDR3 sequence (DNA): TGTGCCAGCAGCTTAACCCGGAATGAGCAGTTCTTC. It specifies CASSLTRNEQFF.

CDR3 DNA sequence: TGTGCCAGCTCACCACCGGGACAGGCGTCTAACTATGGCTACACCTTC. Translating gives CASSPPGQASNYGYTF. This chain connects TRBV18 to TRBJ1-2, with TRBD1 matching 8 bases. Looked up from germline, CDR1 is KGHSH and CDR2 is LQKENI. The CDR3 has 16 residues. J gave up 0 bases and V 0 bases, and 3 bases lay outside the gene matches.

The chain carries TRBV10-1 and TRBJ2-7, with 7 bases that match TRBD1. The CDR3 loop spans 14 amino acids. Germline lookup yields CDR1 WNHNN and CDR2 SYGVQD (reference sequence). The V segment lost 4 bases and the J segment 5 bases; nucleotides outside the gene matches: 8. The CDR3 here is CASSGDRAYHEQYF. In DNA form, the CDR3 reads TGCGCCAGCAGTGGCGACAGGGCCTACCACGAGCAGTACTTC.

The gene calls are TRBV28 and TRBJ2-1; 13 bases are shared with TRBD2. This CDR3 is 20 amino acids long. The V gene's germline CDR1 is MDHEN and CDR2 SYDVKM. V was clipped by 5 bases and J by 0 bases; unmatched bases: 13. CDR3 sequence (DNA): TGTGCCAGCAGTGGGAGCCCGAGGACTAGCGGGGGTAGCTCCTACAATGAGCAGTTCTTC. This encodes CASSGSPRTSGGSSYNEQFF.

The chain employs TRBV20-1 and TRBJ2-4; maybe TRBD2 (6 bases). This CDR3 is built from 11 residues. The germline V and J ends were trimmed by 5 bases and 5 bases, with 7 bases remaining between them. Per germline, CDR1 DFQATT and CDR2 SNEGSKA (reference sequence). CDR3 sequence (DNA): TGCAGTGCTGAGCGGGAAAACATTCAGTACTTC. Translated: CSAERENIQYF.

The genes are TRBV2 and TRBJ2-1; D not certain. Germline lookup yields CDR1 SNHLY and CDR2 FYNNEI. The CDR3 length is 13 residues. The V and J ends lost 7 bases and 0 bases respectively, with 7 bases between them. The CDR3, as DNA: TGTGCCAGCAAGAAGAGCTCCTACAATGAGCAGTTCTTC. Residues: CASKKSSYNEQFF.

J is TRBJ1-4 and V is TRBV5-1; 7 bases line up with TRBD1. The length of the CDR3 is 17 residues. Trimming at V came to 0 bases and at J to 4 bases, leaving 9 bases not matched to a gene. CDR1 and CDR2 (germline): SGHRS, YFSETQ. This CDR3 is CASSLGGTGAINEKLFF. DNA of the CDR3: TGCGCCAGCAGCTTGGGAGGAACAGGGGCAATTAATGAAAAACTGTTTTTT.